The clone carrying this T cell receptor beta chain was counted at least ten times. Its target is unknown. This record belongs to a study of T cells in Graves' hyperthyroidism and ophthalmopathy. Findings and caveats of the study: In the analysis, a 13 V-J model separated ophthalmopathy from stable hyperthyroidism.

The TCR beta CDR3 regions underwent amplification using RNA transcripts as the source. Initially, a first-round RT-PCR of the TCR CDR3 employed the HTBI primer set. TCRdb recomputed calls from the multiplex PCR reads with MiXCR, one row per CDR3 protein. Of about 350,000 distinct CDR3 sequences listed, approximately 14% were seen once; the top ten hold roughly 19%. CDR1 MDHEN and CDR2 SYDVKM come from the germline V gene. This CDR3 comprises 15 residues. Trimming stripped 2 bases from V and 3 bases from J, with 14 bases between. This TCR was sampled from a woman aged 60 to 75 with Graves' ophthalmopathy. This rearrangement joins TRBV28 to TRBJ2-7, with a tentative D call TRBD1 (7 bases). The specimen sequenced was blood. The CDR3 DNA is TGTGCCAGCAGTTTAAGCCGACAGGGAGGCTACGAGCAGTACTTC. It encodes CASSLSRQGGYEQYF.